The sequence of this T cell receptor (beta chain) was determined in a study of blood T cell repertoires in COVID-19. The wider study: PBMCs, B-cell-depleted T cells, or T cells were the source of the cDNA or gDNA that made up the material.

The trim removed 8 bases at V and 5 bases at J, leaving 10 bases unmatched. The CDR3 totals 15 residues. Germline CDR1 SGHTA, CDR2 FQGNSA. The authors' processing: Quantification of nucleated cells was approximated via reference gene primer amplification. Only in-frame clones appear in the TCRdb table, and some are missing; sequencing was by immunoSEQ multiplex PCR. Clonal size and the V and J genes are those of that table, whereas D and trimming came from the DNA. The sample shows approximately 70,000 clones, around 92% of them seen only once. This TCR came from a human donor with active COVID-19. The donor label of this sample is uncertain. The source material was peripheral blood. This chain connects TRBV7-2 to TRBJ2-7, with TRBD2 matching over 12 bases. The chain's CDR3 is CASYPGLAGSNEQYF. CDR3 in DNA: TGTGCCAGCTACCCGGGACTAGCGGGTAGCAACGAGCAGTACTTC. The whole variable domain, filled in from reference TRBV7-2 and TRBJ2-7, reads GAGVSQSPSNKVTEKGKDVELRCDPISGHTALYWYRQSLGQGLEFLIYFQGNSAPDKSGLPSDRFSAERTGGSVSTLTIQRTQQEDSAVYLCASYPGLAGSNEQYFGPGTRLTVT.